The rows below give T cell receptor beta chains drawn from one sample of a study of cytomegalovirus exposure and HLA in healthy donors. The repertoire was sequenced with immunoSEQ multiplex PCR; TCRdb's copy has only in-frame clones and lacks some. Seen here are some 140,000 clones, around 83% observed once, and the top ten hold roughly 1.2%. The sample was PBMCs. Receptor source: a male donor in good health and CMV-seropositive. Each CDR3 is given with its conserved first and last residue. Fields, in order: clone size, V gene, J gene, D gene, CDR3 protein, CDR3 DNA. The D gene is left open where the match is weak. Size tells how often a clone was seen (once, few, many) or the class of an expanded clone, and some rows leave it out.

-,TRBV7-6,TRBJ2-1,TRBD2,CASSLSIGSGRANEQFF,TGTGCCAGCAGCTTATCTATCGGTAGCGGGAGGGCCAATGAGCAGTTCTTC
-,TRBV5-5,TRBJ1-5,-,CASSLSAAGSLAPQHF,TGTGCCAGCAGCTTGAGTGCAGCAGGGTCTCTTGCGCCCCAGCATTTT
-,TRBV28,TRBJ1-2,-,CATHFNYGYTF,TGTGCCACCCACTTTAACTATGGCTACACCTTC
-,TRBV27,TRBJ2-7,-,CASSRDGYSYEQYF,TGTGCCAGCAGCCGCGACGGGTACTCCTACGAGCAGTACTTC
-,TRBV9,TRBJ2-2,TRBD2,CASSPRLAEITGELFF,TGTGCCAGCAGCCCCCGACTAGCGGAAATTACCGGGGAGCTGTTTTTT
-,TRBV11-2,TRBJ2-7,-,CASSLGPTGREQYF,TGTGCCAGCAGCTTAGGGCCTACAGGGCGCGAGCAGTACTTC
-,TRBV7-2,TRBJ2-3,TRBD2,CASSFTTGLAGGTDTQYF,TGTGCCAGCAGCTTTACAACAGGACTAGCGGGAGGCACAGATACGCAGTATTTT
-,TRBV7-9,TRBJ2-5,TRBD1,CASSIGQETYF,TGTGCCAGCAGCATCGGACAGGAAACGTACTTC
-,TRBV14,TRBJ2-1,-,CASSQIRDDNEQFF,TGTGCCAGCAGCCAAATCAGGGATGACAATGAGCAGTTCTTC
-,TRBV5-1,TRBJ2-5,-,CASSLEAGPQETQYF,TGCGCCAGCAGCTTGGAGGCAGGGCCCCAAGAGACCCAGTACTTC
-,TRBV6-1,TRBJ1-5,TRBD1,CASSERRQGVQPQHF,TGTGCCAGCAGTGAAAGGAGACAGGGTGTTCAGCCCCAGCATTTT
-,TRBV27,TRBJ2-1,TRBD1,CASSLGQGVGEQFF,TGTGCCAGCAGTTTGGGACAGGGGGTCGGTGAGCAGTTCTTC
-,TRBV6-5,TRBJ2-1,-,CASSYDWSSYNEQFF,TGTGCCAGCAGTTACGATTGGAGCTCCTACAATGAGCAGTTCTTC
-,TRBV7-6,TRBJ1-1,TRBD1,CASSEGQGFSEAFF,TGTGCCAGCAGCGAGGGACAGGGTTTTTCTGAAGCTTTCTTT
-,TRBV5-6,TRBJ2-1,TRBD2,CASSSSGTILDFYEQFF,TGTGCCAGCAGCTCCTCCGGGACTATTCTTGATTTCTATGAGCAGTTCTTC
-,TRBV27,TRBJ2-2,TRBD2,CASSLEAGGIGELFF,TGTGCCAGCAGTTTAGAGGCGGGAGGGATCGGGGAGCTGTTTTTT
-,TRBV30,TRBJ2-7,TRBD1,CAWGTGGTYEQYF,TGTGCCTGGGGGACAGGGGGAACCTACGAGCAGTACTTC
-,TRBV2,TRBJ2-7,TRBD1,CASSAQGASDEQYF,TGTGCCAGCAGTGCGCAGGGGGCTTCGGACGAGCAGTACTTC
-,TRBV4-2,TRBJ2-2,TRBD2,CASSHPTQGLAGFDTGELFF,TGTGCCAGCAGCCACCCAACCCAGGGACTAGCGGGATTCGACACCGGGGAGCTGTTTTTT
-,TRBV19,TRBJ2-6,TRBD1,CASSIVGRTGFSSGANVLTF,TGTGCCAGTAGTATAGTTGGGCGGACAGGGTTCAGCTCTGGGGCCAACGTCCTGACTTTC
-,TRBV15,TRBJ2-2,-,CATSRGLGVTGELFF,TGTGCCACCAGCAGAGGGCTAGGGGTAACCGGGGAGCTGTTTTTT
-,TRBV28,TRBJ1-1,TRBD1,CASSRQGENTEAFF,TGTGCCAGCAGCAGGCAGGGGGAGAACACTGAAGCTTTCTTT
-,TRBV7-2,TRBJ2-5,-,CASSTGTGYETQYF,TGTGCCAGCAGCACCGGTACAGGGTATGAGACCCAGTACTTC
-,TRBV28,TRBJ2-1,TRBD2,CASTLSGGYYNEQFF,TGTGCCAGCACTTTAAGCGGGGGATACTACAATGAGCAGTTCTTC
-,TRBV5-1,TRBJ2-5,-,CASSLGAGMGQEETQYF,TGCGCCAGCAGCTTGGGCGCCGGTATGGGGCAGGAAGAGACCCAGTACTTC
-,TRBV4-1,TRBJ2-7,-,CASSQDRGYEQYF,TGCGCCAGCAGCCAAGATAGGGGTTACGAGCAGTACTTC
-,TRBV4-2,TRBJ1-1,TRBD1,CASSQEIGQDLWGVTEAFF,TGTGCCAGCAGCCAAGAGATAGGACAGGATTTGTGGGGGGTCACTGAAGCTTTCTTT
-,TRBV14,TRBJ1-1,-,CASSPRSRDTEAFF,TGTGCCAGCAGCCCCCGGAGCCGAGACACTGAAGCTTTCTTT
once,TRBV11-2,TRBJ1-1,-,CASSIGLGGTEAFF,TGTGCCAGCAGCATAGGTCTTGGGGGGACTGAAGCTTTCTTT
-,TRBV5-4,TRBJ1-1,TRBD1,CASRLGTALNTEAFF,TGTGCCAGCAGACTGGGGACAGCCTTGAACACTGAAGCTTTCTTT